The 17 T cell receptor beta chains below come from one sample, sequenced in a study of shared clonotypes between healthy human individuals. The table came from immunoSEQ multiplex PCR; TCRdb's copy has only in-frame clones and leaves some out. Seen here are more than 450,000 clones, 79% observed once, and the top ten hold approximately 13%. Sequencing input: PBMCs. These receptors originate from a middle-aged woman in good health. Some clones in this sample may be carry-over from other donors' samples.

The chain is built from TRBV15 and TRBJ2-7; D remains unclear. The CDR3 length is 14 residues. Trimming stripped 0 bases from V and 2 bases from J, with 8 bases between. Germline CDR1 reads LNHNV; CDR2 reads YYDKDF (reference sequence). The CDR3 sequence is CATSRDLQAYEQYF. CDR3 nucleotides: TGTGCCACCAGCAGAGATCTCCAGGCCTACGAGCAGTACTTC. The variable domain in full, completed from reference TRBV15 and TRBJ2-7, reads DAMVIQNPRYQVTQFGKPVTLSCSQTLNHNVMYWYQQKSSQAPKLLFHYYDKDFNNEADTPDNFQSRRPNTSFCFLDIRSPGLGDTAMYLCATSRDLQAYEQYFGPGTRLTVT.

The chain's CDR3 is CASSLGVDTEAFF. The DNA for the CDR3 is TGCGCCAGCAGCTTGGGGGTAGACACTGAAGCTTTCTTT. The rearrangement links TRBV5-1 to TRBJ1-1; no reliable D call. This CDR3 is 13 amino acids long. Germline assignment: CDR1 SGHRS and CDR2 YFSETQ. Trimming cost V 0 bases and J 3 bases, with 6 bases left between them.

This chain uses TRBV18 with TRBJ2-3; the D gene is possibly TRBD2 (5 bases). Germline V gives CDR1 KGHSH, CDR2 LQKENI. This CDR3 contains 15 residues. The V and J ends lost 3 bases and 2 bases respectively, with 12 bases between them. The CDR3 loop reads CASSPRGGYTDTQYF. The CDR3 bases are TGTGCCAGCTCACCCCGAGGAGGCTACACAGATACGCAGTATTTT.

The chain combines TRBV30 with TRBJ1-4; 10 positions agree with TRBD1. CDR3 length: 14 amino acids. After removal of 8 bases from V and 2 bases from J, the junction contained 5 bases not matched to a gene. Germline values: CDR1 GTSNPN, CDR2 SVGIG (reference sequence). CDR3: CATGTGVTNEKLFF. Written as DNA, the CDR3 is TGTGCCACCGGGACAGGGGTGACTAATGAAAAACTGTTTTTT.

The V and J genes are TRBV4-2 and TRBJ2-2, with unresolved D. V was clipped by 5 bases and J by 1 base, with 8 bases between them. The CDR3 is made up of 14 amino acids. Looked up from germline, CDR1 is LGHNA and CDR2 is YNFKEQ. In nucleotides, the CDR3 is TGTGCCAGCAGCTTAATGGGGAACACCGGGGAGCTGTTTTTT. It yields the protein CASSLMGNTGELFF.

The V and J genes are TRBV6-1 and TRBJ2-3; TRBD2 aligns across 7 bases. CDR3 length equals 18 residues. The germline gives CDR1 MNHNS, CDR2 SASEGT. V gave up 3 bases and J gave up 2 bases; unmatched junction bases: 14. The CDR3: CASSESIYSGPPTDTQYF. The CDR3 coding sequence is TGTGCCAGCAGTGAGTCTATATATAGCGGGCCTCCCACAGATACGCAGTATTTT.

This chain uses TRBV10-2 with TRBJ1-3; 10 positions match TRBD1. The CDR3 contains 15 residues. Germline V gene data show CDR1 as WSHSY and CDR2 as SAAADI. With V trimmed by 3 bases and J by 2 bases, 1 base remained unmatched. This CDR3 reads CASSDGQGAGNTIYF. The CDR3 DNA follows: TGCGCCAGCAGTGATGGACAGGGGGCTGGAAACACCATATATTTT.

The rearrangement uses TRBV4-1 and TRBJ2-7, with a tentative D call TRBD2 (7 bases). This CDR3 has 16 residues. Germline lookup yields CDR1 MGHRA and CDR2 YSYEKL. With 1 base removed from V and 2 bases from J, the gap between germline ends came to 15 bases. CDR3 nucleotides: TGCGCCAGCAGCCAAGCTCGGGGGGCCGGGGCCTACGAGCAGTACTTC. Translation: CASSQARGAGAYEQYF.

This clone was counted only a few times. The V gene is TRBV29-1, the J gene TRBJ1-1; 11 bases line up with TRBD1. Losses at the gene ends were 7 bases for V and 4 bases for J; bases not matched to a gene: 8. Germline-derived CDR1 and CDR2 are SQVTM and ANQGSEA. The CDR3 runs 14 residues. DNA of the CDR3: TGCAGCGGCCACCTTGGGACAGGGGGCACTGAAGCTTTCTTT. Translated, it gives CSGHLGTGGTEAFF. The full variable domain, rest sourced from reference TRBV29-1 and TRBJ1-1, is SAVISQKPSRDICQRGTSLTIQCQVDSQVTMMFWYRQQPGQSLTLIATANQGSEATYESGFVIDKFPISRPNLTFSTLTVSNMSPEDSSIYLCSGHLGTGGTEAFFGQGTRLTVV.

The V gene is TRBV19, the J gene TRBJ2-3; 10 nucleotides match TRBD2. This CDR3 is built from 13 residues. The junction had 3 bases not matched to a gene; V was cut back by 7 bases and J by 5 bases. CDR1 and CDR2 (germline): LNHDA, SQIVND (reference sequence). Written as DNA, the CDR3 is TGTGCCAGTATGGTAGCGGGAGGAGATACGCAGTATTTT. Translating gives CASMVAGGDTQYF.

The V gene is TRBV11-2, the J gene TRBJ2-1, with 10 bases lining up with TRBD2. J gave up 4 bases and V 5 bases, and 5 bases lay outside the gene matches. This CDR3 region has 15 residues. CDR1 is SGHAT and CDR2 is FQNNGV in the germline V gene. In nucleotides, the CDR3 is TGTGCCAGCAGCCGAAGGACTAGCGGTTACAATGAGCAGTTCTTC. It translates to CASSRRTSGYNEQFF.

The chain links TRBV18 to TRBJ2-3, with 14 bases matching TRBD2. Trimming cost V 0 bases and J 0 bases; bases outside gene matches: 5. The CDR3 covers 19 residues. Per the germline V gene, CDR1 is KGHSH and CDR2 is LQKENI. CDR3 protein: CASSPPIGTSGSSTDTQYF. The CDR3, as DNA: TGTGCCAGCTCACCACCAATCGGGACTAGCGGGAGTAGCACAGATACGCAGTATTTT.

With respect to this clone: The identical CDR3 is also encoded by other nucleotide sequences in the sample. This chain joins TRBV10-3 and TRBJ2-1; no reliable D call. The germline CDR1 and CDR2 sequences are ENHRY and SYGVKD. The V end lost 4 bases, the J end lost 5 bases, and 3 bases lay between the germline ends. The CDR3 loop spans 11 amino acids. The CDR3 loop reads CAISGDNEQFF. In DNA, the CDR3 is TGTGCCATCAGTGGGGACAATGAGCAGTTCTTC.

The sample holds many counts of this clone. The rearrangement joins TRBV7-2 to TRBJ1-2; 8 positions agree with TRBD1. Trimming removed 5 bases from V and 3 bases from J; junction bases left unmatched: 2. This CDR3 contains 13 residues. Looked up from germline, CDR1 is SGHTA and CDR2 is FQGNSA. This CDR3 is CASSQDRDYGYTF. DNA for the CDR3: TGTGCCAGCAGCCAGGACAGGGACTATGGCTACACCTTC.

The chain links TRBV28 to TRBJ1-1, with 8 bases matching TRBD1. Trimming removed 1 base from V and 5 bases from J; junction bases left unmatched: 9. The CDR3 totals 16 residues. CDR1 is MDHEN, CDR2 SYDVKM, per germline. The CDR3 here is CASSLLGQGGKTEAFF. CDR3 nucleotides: TGTGCCAGCAGTTTATTAGGACAGGGCGGTAAGACTGAAGCTTTCTTT.

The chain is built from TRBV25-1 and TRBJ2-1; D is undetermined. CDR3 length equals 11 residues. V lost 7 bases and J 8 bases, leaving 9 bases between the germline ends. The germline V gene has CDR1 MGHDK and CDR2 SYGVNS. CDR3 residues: CASKGRHEQFF. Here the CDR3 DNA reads TGTGCCAGCAAAGGAAGGCATGAGCAGTTCTTC.

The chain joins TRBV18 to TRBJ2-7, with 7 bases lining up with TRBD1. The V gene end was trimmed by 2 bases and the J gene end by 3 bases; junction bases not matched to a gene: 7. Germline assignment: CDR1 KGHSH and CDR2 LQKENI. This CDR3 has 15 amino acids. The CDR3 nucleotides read TGTGCCAGCTCACCAGTAGGGGGCGCTTTCTACGAGCAGTACTTC. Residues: CASSPVGGAFYEQYF.